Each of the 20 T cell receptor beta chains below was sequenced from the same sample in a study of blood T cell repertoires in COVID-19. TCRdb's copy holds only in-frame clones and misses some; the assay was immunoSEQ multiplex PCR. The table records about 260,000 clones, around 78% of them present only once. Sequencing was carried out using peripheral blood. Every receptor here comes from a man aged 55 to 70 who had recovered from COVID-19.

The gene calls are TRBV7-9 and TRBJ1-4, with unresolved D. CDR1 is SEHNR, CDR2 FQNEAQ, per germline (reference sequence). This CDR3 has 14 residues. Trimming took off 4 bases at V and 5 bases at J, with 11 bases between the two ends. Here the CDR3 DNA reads TGTGCCAGCAGCTCGGGGTTAGCGAATGAAAAACTGTTTTTT. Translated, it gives CASSSGLANEKLFF. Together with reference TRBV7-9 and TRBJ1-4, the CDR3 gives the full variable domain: DTGVSQNPRHKITKRGQNVTFRCDPISEHNRLYWYRQTLGQGPEFLTYFQNEAQLEKSRLLSDRFSAERPKGSFSTLEIQRTEQGDSAMYLCASSSGLANEKLFFGSGTQLSVL.

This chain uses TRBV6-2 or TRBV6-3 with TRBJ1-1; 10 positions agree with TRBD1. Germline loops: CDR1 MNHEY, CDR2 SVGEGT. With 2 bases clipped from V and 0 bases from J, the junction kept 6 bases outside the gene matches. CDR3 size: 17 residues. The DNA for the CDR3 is TGTGCCAGCAGTTACCGGGACAGGGGTTTCCTGAACACTGAAGCTTTCTTT. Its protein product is CASSYRDRGFLNTEAFF.

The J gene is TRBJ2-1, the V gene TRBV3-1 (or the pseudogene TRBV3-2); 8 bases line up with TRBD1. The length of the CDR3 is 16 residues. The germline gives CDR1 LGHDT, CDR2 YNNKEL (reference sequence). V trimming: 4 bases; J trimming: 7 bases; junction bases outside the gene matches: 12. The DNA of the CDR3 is TGTGCCAGCAGCCCCGGGACAGGTATACCTAATAATGAGCAGTTCTTC. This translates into CASSPGTGIPNNEQFF.

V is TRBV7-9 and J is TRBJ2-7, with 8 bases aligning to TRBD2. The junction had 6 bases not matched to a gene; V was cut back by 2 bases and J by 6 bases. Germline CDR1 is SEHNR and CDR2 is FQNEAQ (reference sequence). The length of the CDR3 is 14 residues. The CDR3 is CASSLKAGAREQYF. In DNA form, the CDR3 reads TGTGCCAGCAGCTTAAAAGCGGGGGCCCGCGAGCAGTACTTC.

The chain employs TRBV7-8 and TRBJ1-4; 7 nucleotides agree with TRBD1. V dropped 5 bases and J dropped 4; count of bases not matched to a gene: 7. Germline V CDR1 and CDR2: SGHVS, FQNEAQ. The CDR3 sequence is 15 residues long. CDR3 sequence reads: CASSPRTGLNEKLFF. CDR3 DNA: TGTGCCAGCAGCCCCCGGACAGGTCTTAATGAAAAACTGTTTTTT.

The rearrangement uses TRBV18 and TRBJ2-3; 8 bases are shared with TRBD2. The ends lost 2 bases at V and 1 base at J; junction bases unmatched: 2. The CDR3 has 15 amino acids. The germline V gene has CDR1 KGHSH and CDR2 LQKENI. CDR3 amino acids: CASSPKAGGTDTQYF. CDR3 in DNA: TGTGCCAGCTCACCAAAAGCGGGGGGCACAGATACGCAGTATTTT. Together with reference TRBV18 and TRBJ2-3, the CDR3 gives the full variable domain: NAGVMQNPRHLVRRRGQEARLRCSPMKGHSHVYWYRQLPEEGLKFMVYLQKENIIDESGMPKERFSAEFPKEGPSILRIQQVVRGDSAAYFCASSPKAGGTDTQYFGPGTRLTVL.

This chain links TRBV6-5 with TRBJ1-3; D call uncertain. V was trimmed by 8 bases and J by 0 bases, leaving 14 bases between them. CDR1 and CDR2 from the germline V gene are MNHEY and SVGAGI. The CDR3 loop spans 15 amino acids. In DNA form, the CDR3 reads TGTGCCAGCTCGGGAGGGCCGGTCTCTGGAAACACCATATATTTT. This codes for CASSGGPVSGNTIYF.

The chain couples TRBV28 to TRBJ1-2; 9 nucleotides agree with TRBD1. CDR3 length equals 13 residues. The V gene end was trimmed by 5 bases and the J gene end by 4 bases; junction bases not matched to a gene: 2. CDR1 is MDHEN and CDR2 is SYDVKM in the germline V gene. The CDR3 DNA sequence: TGTGCCAGCAGTAGGGGACAGGGCTATGGCTACACCTTC. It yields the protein CASSRGQGYGYTF.

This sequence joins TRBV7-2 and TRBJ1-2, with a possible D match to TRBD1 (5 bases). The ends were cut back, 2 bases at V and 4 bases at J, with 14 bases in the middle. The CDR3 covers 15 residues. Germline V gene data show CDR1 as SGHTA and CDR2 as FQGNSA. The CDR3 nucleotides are TGTGCCAGCAGCTTATCATCTCAGGGAAGCTATGGCTACACCTTC. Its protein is CASSLSSQGSYGYTF.

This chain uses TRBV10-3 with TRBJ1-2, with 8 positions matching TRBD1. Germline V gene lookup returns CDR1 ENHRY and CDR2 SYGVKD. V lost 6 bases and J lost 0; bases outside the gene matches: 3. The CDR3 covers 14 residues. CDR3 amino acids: CAIRQGAANYGYTF. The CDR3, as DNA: TGTGCCATCAGGCAGGGGGCGGCTAACTATGGCTACACCTTC.

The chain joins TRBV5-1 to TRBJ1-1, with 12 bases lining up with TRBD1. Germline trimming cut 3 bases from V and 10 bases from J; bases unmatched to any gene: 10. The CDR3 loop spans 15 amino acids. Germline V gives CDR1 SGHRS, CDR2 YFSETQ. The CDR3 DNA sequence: TGCGCCAGCAGCTGGACAACGGGACAGGGGGCAGGAGCTTTCTTT. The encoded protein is CASSWTTGQGAGAFF.

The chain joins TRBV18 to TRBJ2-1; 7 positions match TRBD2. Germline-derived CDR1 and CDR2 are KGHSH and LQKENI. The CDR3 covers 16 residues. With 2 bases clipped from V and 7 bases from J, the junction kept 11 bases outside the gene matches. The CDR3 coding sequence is TGTGCCAGCTCACCATCTGGCGGGAGTGTTGTGAATGAGCAGTTCTTC. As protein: CASSPSGGSVVNEQFF.

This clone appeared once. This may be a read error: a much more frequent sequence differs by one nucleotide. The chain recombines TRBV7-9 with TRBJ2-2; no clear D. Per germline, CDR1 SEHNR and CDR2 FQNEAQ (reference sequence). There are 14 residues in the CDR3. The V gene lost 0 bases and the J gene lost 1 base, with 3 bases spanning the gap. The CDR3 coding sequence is TGTGCCAGCAGCTTAGCGCGGAACACCGGGGAGCTGTTTTTT. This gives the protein CASSLARNTGELFF.

The CDR3 here is CASSIDMRLGEQYF. CDR3 DNA sequence: TGTGCCAGTAGTATAGATATGCGACTCGGCGAGCAGTACTTC. The genes are TRBV19 and TRBJ2-7; D ambiguous. Germline V gene lookup returns CDR1 LNHDA and CDR2 SQIVND (reference sequence). Trimming removed 0 bases from V and 6 bases from J, with 12 bases in between. The CDR3 has 14 residues.

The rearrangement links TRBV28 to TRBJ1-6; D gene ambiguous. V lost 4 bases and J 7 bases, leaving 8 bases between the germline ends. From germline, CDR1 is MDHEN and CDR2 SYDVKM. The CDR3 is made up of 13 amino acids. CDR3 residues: CASSSLRNSPLHF. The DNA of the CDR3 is TGTGCCAGCAGTTCCCTTCGGAATTCACCCCTCCACTTT. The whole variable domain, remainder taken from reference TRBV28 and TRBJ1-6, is DVKVTQSSRYLVKRTGEKVFLECVQDMDHENMFWYRQDPGLGLRLIYFSYDVKMKEKGDIPEGYSVSREKKERFSLILESASTNQTSMYLCASSSLRNSPLHFGNGTRLTVT.

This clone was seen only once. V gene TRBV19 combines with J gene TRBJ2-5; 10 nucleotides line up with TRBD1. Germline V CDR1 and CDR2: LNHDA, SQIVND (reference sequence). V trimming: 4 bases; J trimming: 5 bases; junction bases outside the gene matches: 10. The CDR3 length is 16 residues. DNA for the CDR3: TGTGCCAGTAGTAAGACAGGGGGCGCGAGAAAGGAGACCCAGTACTTC. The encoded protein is CASSKTGGARKETQYF.

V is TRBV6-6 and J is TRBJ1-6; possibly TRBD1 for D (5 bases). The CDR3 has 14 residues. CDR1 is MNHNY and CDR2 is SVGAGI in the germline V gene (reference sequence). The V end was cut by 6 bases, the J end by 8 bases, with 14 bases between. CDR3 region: CASRVEQAYSPLHF. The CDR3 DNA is TGTGCCAGCAGGGTAGAACAGGCTTATTCACCCCTCCACTTT.

The CDR3 DNA follows: TGTGCCAGCAGTCCCGGGACAGGGCTCTACGAGCAGTACTTC. Its protein product is CASSPGTGLYEQYF. The chain uses TRBV28 and TRBJ2-7; 9 bases line up with TRBD1. V gave up 5 bases and J gave up 3 bases; unmatched junction bases: 5. Germline V lookup: CDR1 MDHEN, CDR2 SYDVKM. CDR3 length: 14 amino acids.

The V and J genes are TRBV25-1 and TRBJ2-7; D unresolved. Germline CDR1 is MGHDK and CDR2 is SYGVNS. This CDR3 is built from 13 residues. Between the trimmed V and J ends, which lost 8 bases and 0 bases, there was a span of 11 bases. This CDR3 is CASESPSSYEQYF. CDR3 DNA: TGTGCCAGCGAATCACCCAGCTCCTACGAGCAGTACTTC.

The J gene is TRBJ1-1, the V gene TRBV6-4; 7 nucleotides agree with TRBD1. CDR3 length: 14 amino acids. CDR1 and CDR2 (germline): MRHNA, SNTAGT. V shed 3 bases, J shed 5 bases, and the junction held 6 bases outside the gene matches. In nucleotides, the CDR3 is TGTGCCAGCAGTGAAGGCAGGGGGATGACTGAAGCTTTCTTT. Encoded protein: CASSEGRGMTEAFF.